The 17 T cell receptor beta chains below were found in one sample sequenced in a study of blood T cell repertoires in COVID-19. Sequenced by immunoSEQ multiplex PCR; TCRdb stores in-frame clones only, minus some. The repertoire consists of roughly 250,000 clones, with roughly 90% occurring once and the leading ten covering approximately 2.5%. The sequenced sample consisted of PBMCs or T cells enriched from blood (not recorded which). The receptors shown here come from a woman aged 40 to 50 with acute COVID-19.

Here the CDR3 DNA reads TGTGCCAGCAGTCAGGGGAGCTCCTATAATTCACCCCTCCACTTT. Protein sequence: CASSQGSSYNSPLHF. The rearrangement uses TRBV6-4 and TRBJ1-6; possible D gene TRBD1, 6 bases. The V gene's germline CDR1 is MRHNA and CDR2 SNTAGT. This CDR3 is built from 15 residues. Trimming removed 5 bases from V and 0 bases from J, with 8 bases in between.

The chain carries TRBV15 and TRBJ1-1; D gene unclear. The CDR3 runs to 12 residues. Trimming shortened V by 1 base and J by 8 bases, and 8 bases separated the two germline ends. In germline, CDR1 is LNHNV, CDR2 YYDKDF (reference sequence). Here the CDR3 DNA reads TGTGCCACCAGCAGAGCGTCCTCGGAAGCTTTCTTT. Translated: CATSRASSEAFF.

CDR3 in DNA: TGTGCCAGCAGAGGGGGCGACTATAATTCACCCCTCCACTTT. Its protein is CASRGGDYNSPLHF. V gene TRBV2 combines with J gene TRBJ1-6; 7 nucleotides agree with TRBD1. There are 14 residues in the CDR3. Germline CDR1 and CDR2: SNHLY and FYNNEI. J was trimmed by 3 bases and V by 6 bases; bases with no gene match: 2. Full variable domain (rest looked up from reference TRBV2 and TRBJ1-6): EPEVTQTPSHQVTQMGQEVILRCVPISNHLYFYWYRQILGQKVEFLVSFYNNEISEKSEIFDDQFSVERPDGSNFTLKIRSTKLEDSAMYFCASRGGDYNSPLHFGNGTRLTVT.

V usage is TRBV14 and J usage is TRBJ2-7; perhaps TRBD2 as D (7 bases). Germline CDR1 is SGHDN and CDR2 is FVKESK. The CDR3 runs 13 residues. Deletions cut 4 bases from V and 4 bases from J, with 11 bases between. This chain's CDR3 is CASSLGGPYEQYF. As DNA, the CDR3 is TGTGCCAGCAGCCTGGGGGGGCCATACGAGCAGTACTTC.

The chain uses TRBV5-1 and TRBJ2-1; D may be TRBD2 (6 bases). This CDR3 is 16 amino acids long. Trimming took off 3 bases at V and 3 bases at J, with 16 bases between the two ends. CDR1 and CDR2 (germline): SGHRS, YFSETQ. CDR3 coding DNA: TGCGCCAGCAGCTCCGACCCGACGGGGGACTACAATGAGCAGTTCTTC. It yields the protein CASSSDPTGDYNEQFF.

This clone came up once. The CDR3 sequence: CASSLRQGSSSNQPQHF. The DNA of the CDR3 is TGTGCCAGTAGCCTCAGACAGGGCTCCTCTAGCAATCAGCCCCAGCATTTT. The chain combines TRBV19 with TRBJ1-5; 7 bases fit TRBD1. The CDR3 length is 17 residues. The junction had 11 bases not matched to a gene; V was cut back by 6 bases and J by 0 bases. CDR1 is LNHDA, CDR2 SQIVND, per germline (reference sequence).

The V gene is TRBV28, the J gene TRBJ1-2; TRBD1 aligns across 7 bases. The germline V gene has CDR1 MDHEN and CDR2 SYDVKM. The J segment lost 4 bases and the V segment lost 5 bases, leaving 19 bases of the junction unmatched. The CDR3 covers 18 residues. The CDR3 nucleotides read TGTGCCAGCAGTCCTTTCATTCCTAGGACAGGAGAACTCTATGGCTACACCTTC. Translation: CASSPFIPRTGELYGYTF.

This clone has just one count. The CDR3 nucleotides read TGTGCCAGCAGCCGGACAGGATTGAACACTGAAGCTTTCTTT. Encoded protein: CASSRTGLNTEAFF. This chain uses TRBV7-2 with TRBJ1-1; TRBD1 matches 7 bases. Germline CDR1 reads SGHTA; CDR2 reads FQGNSA. V was clipped by 5 bases and J by 0 bases; unmatched bases: 3. CDR3 size: 14 residues. The full variable domain, its missing parts supplied by reference TRBV7-2 and TRBJ1-1, is GAGVSQSPSNKVTEKGKDVELRCDPISGHTALYWYRQSLGQGLEFLIYFQGNSAPDKSGLPSDRFSAERTGGSVSTLTIQRTQQEDSAVYLCASSRTGLNTEAFFGQGTRLTVV.

The J gene is TRBJ2-5, the V gene TRBV6-5; D is possibly TRBD2 (5 bases). CDR3 length: 13 residues. Germline V CDR1 and CDR2: MNHEY, SVGAGI. Trimming pared 3 bases from V and 2 bases from J, leaving 7 bases between. The CDR3 reads CASSYPGQETQYF. The CDR3 DNA follows: TGTGCCAGCAGTTATCCGGGGCAAGAGACCCAGTACTTC.

This sequence joins TRBV4-2 and TRBJ2-7; 8 bases are shared with TRBD2. Trimming at V came to 1 base and at J to 9 bases, leaving 11 bases not matched to a gene. Germline V lookup: CDR1 LGHNA, CDR2 YNFKEQ. The CDR3 runs to 15 residues. In nucleotides, the CDR3 is TGTGCCAGCAGCCAAGCCCTAGCGGGCCCGGGGATGCAGTACTTC. Protein product: CASSQALAGPGMQYF.

V gene TRBV4-3 combines with J gene TRBJ1-1, with a weak D call TRBD1 (6 bases). Trimming shortened V by 3 bases and J by 5 bases, and 19 bases separated the two germline ends. The CDR3 runs 16 residues. Germline loops: CDR1 LGHNA, CDR2 YSLEER. CDR3 residues: CASSQGLGDTRTEAFF. The CDR3 DNA reads as TGCGCCAGCAGCCAGGGTCTTGGGGACACTCGGACTGAAGCTTTCTTT.

There are a few counts of this clone. The CDR3: CASSSGGPNEKLFF. As DNA, the CDR3 is TGCGCCAGCAGCTCGGGGGGACCGAATGAAAAACTGTTTTTT. The chain carries TRBV5-1 and TRBJ1-4, with D perhaps TRBD1 (5 bases). Trimming cost V 3 bases and J 5 bases, with 11 bases left between them. The CDR3 length is 14 residues. The germline CDR1 and CDR2 sequences are SGHRS and YFSETQ.

The chain has TRBV28 and TRBJ2-1; D might be TRBD2 (5 bases). Trimming took 8 bases from V and 4 from J, leaving 12 bases between them. The CDR3 consists of 13 residues. Germline V CDR1 and CDR2: MDHEN, SYDVKM. In DNA form, the CDR3 reads TGTGCCAGCGGAGGAGCAAGTTACAATGAGCAGTTCTTC. It translates to CASGGASYNEQFF.

This rearrangement joins TRBV5-1 to TRBJ1-6; D possibly corresponds to TRBD1 (6 bases). The CDR3 loop spans 13 amino acids. Germline values: CDR1 SGHRS, CDR2 YFSETQ. V was pared by 2 bases and J by 10 bases, with 10 bases between. This CDR3 is CASSFDRSSPLHF. The CDR3 coding sequence is TGCGCCAGCAGCTTCGACAGGAGCTCACCCCTCCACTTT.

V is TRBV11-3 and J is TRBJ2-7, with 8 bases fitting TRBD2. The V and J ends lost 5 bases and 1 base, in that order; junction bases with no gene match: 10. Looked up from germline, CDR1 is SGHNT and CDR2 is YENEEA. This CDR3 has 16 amino acids. The CDR3 coding sequence is TGTGCCAGCAGCCCCGTAGCGGGAAAGACTTCCTACGAGCAGTACTTC. It yields the protein CASSPVAGKTSYEQYF.

The chain employs TRBV9 and TRBJ2-5, with 7 bases fitting TRBD2. This CDR3 contains 15 residues. Per germline, CDR1 SGDLS and CDR2 YYNGEE. The V gene end was trimmed by 1 base and the J gene end by 4 bases; junction bases not matched to a gene: 7. The CDR3 protein is CASSVRAGIGETQYF. The CDR3 DNA reads TGTGCCAGCAGCGTACGAGCGGGAATAGGAGAGACCCAGTACTTC.

In its sample, this clone was seen once. V and J are TRBV29-1 and TRBJ2-1, with 9 positions matching TRBD2. Germline values: CDR1 SQVTM, CDR2 ANQGSEA. Trimming took 4 bases from V and 3 from J; bases not matched to a gene: 1. The length of the CDR3 is 13 residues. CDR3 residues: CSVGRGGYNEQFF. The CDR3 DNA reads as TGCAGCGTTGGGCGGGGGGGCTACAATGAGCAGTTCTTC.